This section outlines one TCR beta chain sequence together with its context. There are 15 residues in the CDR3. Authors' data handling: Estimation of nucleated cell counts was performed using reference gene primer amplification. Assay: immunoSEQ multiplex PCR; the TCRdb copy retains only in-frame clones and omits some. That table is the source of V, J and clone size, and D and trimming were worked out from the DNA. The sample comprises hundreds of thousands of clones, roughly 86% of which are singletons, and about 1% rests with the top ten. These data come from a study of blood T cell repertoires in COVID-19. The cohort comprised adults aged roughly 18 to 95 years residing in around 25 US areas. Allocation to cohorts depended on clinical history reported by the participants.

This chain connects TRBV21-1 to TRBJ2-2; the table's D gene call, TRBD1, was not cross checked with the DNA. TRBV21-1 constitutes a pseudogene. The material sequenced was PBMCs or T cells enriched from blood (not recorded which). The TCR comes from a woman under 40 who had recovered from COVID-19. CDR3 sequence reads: CASTVSGGYTGELFF. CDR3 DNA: TGTGCCAGCACAGTGTCAGGGGGCTACACCGGGGAGCTGTTTTTT.